This T cell receptor beta chain was sequenced for a study of blood T cell repertoires in COVID-19. Study context: The United States, Italy and Spain were the sources of the acute and convalescent COVID-19 samples. Nucleic acid was either cDNA or gDNA, and it came from T cells, B-cell-depleted T cells, or PBMCs.

Individuals drawn from 24 US areas were roughly 18 to 95 years old. In the authors' workflow: The assay estimated nucleated cells by amplifying reference gene primers. TCRdb keeps only in-frame clones here, not all; method: immunoSEQ multiplex PCR. V, J and clone size were drawn from that table, and D and trimming were deduced from the DNA. The data contain approximately 290,000 clones, around 87% of them seen just once; the ten biggest clones take up approximately 4%. V was clipped by 7 bases and J by 1 base, with 18 bases between them. The CDR3 has 16 amino acids. CDR1 and CDR2 (germline): SEHNR, FQNEAQ (reference sequence).

Sequencing was done on a sample of PBMCs or T cells enriched from blood (not recorded which). The sequence derives from a woman in her late teens or twenties with acute COVID-19. The chain uses TRBV7-9 and TRBJ2-3, with D possibly TRBD2 on 7 matching bases. The CDR3 DNA follows: TGTGCCAGCACCGAGGGAGGGGGGCTCGGCACAGATACGCAGTATTTT. This translates into CASTEGGGLGTDTQYF.